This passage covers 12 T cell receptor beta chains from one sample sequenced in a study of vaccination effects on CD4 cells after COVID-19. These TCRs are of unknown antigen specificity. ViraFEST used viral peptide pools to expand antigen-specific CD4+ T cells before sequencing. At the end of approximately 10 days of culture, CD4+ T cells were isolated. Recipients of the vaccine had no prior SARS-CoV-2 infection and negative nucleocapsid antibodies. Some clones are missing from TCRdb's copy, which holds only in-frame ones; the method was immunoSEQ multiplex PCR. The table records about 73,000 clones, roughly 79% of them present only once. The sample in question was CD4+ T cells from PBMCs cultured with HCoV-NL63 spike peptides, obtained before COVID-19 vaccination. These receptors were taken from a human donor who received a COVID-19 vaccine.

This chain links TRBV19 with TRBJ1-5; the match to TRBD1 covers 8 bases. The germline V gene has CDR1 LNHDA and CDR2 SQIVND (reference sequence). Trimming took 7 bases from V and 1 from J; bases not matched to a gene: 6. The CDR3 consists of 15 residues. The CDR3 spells CASKGQGGSNQPQHF. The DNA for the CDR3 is TGTGCCAGTAAAGGACAGGGAGGCAGCAATCAGCCCCAGCATTTT.

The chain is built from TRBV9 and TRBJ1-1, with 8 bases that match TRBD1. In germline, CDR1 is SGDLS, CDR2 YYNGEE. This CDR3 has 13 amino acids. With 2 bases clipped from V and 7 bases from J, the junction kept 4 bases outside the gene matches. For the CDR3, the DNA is TGTGCCAGCAGCGTCGTACAGGGGGGTGAAGCTTTCTTT. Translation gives CASSVVQGGEAFF. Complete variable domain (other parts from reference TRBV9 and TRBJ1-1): DSGVTQTPKHLITATGQRVTLRCSPRSGDLSVYWYQQSLDQGLQFLIQYYNGEERAKGNILERFSAQQFPDLHSELNLSSLELGDSALYFCASSVVQGGEAFFGQGTRLTVV.

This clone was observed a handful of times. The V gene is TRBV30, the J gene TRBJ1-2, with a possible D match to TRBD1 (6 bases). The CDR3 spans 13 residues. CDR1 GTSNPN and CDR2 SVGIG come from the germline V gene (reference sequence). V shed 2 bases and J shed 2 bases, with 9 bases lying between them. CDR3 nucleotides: TGTGCCTGGAGTAGGACAGACAACTATGGCTACACCTTC. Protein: CAWSRTDNYGYTF.

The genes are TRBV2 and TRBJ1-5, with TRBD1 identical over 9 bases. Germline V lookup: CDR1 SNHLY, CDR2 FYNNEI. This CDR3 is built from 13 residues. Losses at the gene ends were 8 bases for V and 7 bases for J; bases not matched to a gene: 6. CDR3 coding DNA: TGTGCCAGCGGGACAGGGACGTGGCAGCCCCAGCATTTT. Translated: CASGTGTWQPQHF.

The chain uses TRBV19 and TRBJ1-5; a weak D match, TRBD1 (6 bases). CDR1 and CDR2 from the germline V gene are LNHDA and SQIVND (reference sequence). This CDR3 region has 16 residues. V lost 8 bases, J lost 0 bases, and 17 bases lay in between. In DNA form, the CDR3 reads TGTGCCAGTGCAGGGGCGGTTTTGGTTAGCAATCAGCCCCAGCATTTT. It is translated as CASAGAVLVSNQPQHF.

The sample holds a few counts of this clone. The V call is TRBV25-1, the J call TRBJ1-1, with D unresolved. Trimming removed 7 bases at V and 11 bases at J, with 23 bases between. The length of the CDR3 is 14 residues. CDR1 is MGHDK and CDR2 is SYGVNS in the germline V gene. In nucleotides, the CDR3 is TGTGCCAGCACTCGATTCTCAGGACCTACGAGGGCTTTCTTT. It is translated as CASTRFSGPTRAFF.

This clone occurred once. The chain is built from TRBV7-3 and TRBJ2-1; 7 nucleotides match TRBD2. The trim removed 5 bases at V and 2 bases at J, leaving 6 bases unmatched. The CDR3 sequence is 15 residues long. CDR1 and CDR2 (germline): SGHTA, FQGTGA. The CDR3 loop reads CASSPLGGAYNEQFF. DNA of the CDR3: TGTGCCAGCAGCCCTTTGGGGGGGGCCTACAATGAGCAGTTCTTC. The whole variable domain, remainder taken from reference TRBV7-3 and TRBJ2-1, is GAGVSQTPSNKVTEKGKYVELRCDPISGHTALYWYRQSLGQGPEFLIYFQGTGAADDSGLPNDRFFAVRPEGSVSTLKIQRTERGDSAVYLCASSPLGGAYNEQFFGPGTRLTVL.

The CDR3 nucleotides are TGTGCCAGCAGACAAGACAGGGTTCTGTTTTTT. Translated, it gives CASRQDRVLFF. The V and J genes are TRBV7-9 and TRBJ1-4, with 7 bases aligning to TRBD1. The length of the CDR3 is 11 residues. The J segment lost 14 bases and the V segment lost 6 bases, leaving 6 bases of the junction unmatched. The germline V gene has CDR1 SEHNR and CDR2 FQNEAQ (reference sequence).

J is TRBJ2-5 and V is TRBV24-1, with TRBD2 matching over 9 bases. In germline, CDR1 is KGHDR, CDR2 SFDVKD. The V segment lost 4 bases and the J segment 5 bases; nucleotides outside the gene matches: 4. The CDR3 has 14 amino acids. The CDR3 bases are TGTGCCACCAGTGAAGCGGGGGGCCGGGAGACCCAGTACTTC. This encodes CATSEAGGRETQYF.

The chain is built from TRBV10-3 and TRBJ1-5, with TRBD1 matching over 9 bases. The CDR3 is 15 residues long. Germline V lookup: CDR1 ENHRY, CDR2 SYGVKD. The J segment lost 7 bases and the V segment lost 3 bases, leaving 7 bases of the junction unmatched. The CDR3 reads CAISDRQGDGQPQHF. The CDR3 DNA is TGTGCCATCAGTGACAGACAGGGGGATGGACAGCCCCAGCATTTT.

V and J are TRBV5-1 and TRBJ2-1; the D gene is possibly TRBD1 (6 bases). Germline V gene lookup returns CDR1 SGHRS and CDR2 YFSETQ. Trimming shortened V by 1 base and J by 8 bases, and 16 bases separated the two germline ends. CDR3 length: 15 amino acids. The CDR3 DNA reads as TGCGCCAGCAGCTTGACCCTCGAGGGGGACCATGAGCAGTTCTTC. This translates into CASSLTLEGDHEQFF.

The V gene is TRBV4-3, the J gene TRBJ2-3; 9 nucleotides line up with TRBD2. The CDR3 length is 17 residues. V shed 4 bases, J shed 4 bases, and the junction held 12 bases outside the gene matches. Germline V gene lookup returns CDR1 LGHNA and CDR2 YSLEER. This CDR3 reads CASSPSQIAGVPDTQYF. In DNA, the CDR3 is TGCGCCAGCAGCCCCTCTCAAATAGCGGGGGTGCCAGATACGCAGTATTTT.